One T cell receptor (beta chain) is described in this entry. The data stem from a study of T cell changes during pregnancy in multiple sclerosis. Data came from immunoSEQ multiplex PCR; TCRdb stores just in-frame clones and leaves some out. The table has just under 65,000 clones, approximately 95% seen once. Germline trimming cut 1 base from V and 2 bases from J; bases unmatched to any gene: 6. CDR1 is SGHKS, CDR2 YYEKEE, per germline (reference sequence). The CDR3 loop spans 16 amino acids. This specimen was CD8+ T cells from peripheral blood mononuclear cells, taken in the second trimester of pregnancy. The sequence came from a female donor with multiple sclerosis, enrolled in a pregnancy study. The V call is TRBV5-5, the J call TRBJ2-7, with 10 bases aligning to TRBD2. The CDR3 sequence is CASSLLLAGQTYEQYF. CDR3 DNA: TGTGCCAGCAGCTTGCTACTAGCGGGACAAACCTACGAGCAGTACTTC.